The 30 T cell receptor beta chains presented below share a single source sample, sequenced in a study of metastatic and nonmetastatic thyroid tumors. All patients were treatment-naive before thyroid surgery. TCRdb re-clonotyped the PCR reads via MiXCR. The sample lists more than 15,000 clones, 25% occurring once. Material: blood. These receptors were collected from a male donor with papillary thyroid cancer or a benign thyroid nodule (not recorded which). Some clones in this sample may be carry-over from other donors' samples.

This clone has a count of ten or more. The junction and the germline gene differ at one end; a read error may be behind it. This chain connects TRBV7-7 to TRBJ2-5; TRBD2 matches 7 bases. Per germline, CDR1 SSHAT and CDR2 FNYEAQ (reference sequence). This CDR3 comprises 14 residues. Here the CDR3 reads CASSPGAGQETQYF. The CDR3 DNA is TGTGCTAGCAGCCCAGGAGCGGGGCAAGAGACCCAGTACTTC.

In its sample, this clone ranks as medium-sized. DNA for the CDR3: TGCGCCAGCAGTGAAGACGGCAATGAAAAACTGTTTTTT. It translates to CASSEDGNEKLFF. V is TRBV10-1 and J is TRBJ1-4; D gene uncertain. CDR1 is WNHNN, CDR2 SYGVQD, per germline (reference sequence). Trimming stripped 3 bases from V and 5 bases from J, with 7 bases between. The CDR3 sequence is 13 residues long.

The J gene is TRBJ2-1, the V gene TRBV18; 8 bases line up with TRBD1. There are 17 residues in the CDR3. CDR1 and CDR2 from the germline V gene are KGHSH and LQKENI. V lost 4 bases, J lost 2 bases, and 10 bases stayed unmatched. CDR3 DNA sequence: TGTGCCAGCTCACAACGCATTACACAGGGGGCCTACAATGAGCAGTTCTTC. Translation: CASSQRITQGAYNEQFF.

This clone appeared many times. This sequence joins TRBV3-1 and TRBJ2-1; D is undetermined. The V and J ends lost 4 bases and 8 bases respectively, with 21 bases between them. CDR1 is LGHDT, CDR2 YNNKEL, per germline (reference sequence). CDR3 size: 16 residues. The CDR3 bases are TGTGCCAGCAGCCGGACCGATTTTGGGCTCGCCGATGAGCAGTTCTTC. Residues: CASSRTDFGLADEQFF.

The chain is built from TRBV30 and TRBJ1-6, with 7 bases matching TRBD1. Germline CDR1 and CDR2: GTSNPN and SVGIG (reference sequence). The CDR3 runs to 14 residues. The V and J ends lost 4 bases and 7 bases, in that order; junction bases with no gene match: 7. The CDR3 sequence is CAWNWDSLNSPLHF. CDR3 DNA: TGTGCCTGGAATTGGGACAGCCTCAATTCACCCCTCCACTTT.

V is TRBV6-1 and J is TRBJ1-2; 7 nucleotides agree with TRBD1. The V segment lost 5 bases and the J segment 5 bases; nucleotides outside the gene matches: 5. CDR1 and CDR2 from the germline V gene are MNHNS and SASEGT. The CDR3 runs to 13 residues. CDR3 in DNA: TGTGCCAGCAGTCAGGGGGGGGCGTATGGCTACACCTTC. This codes for CASSQGGAYGYTF.

This clone was observed a few times. This chain links TRBV25-1 with TRBJ1-6; no definite D call. Germline V CDR1 and CDR2: MGHDK, SYGVNS. The CDR3 is 16 amino acids. V was clipped by 5 bases and J by 6 bases, with 17 bases between them. The CDR3: CASSYNAKWVNSPLHF. The DNA for the CDR3 is TGTGCCAGCAGTTACAACGCAAAATGGGTTAATTCACCCCTCCACTTT.

This clone was counted at least ten times. The chain is built from TRBV18 and TRBJ2-5, with no clear D. The V end lost 3 bases, the J end lost 4 bases, and 9 bases lay between the germline ends. Germline V gene lookup returns CDR1 KGHSH and CDR2 LQKENI. The CDR3 runs 13 residues. CDR3 nucleotide sequence: TGTGCCAGCTCACCCCTTGACGGAGAGACCCAGTACTTC. Amino acids: CASSPLDGETQYF.

The chain joins TRBV2 to TRBJ2-7, with TRBD1 matching 7 bases. CDR1 is SNHLY, CDR2 FYNNEI, per germline. The CDR3 runs to 14 residues. The ends lost 5 bases at V and 1 base at J; junction bases unmatched: 5. CDR3 protein: CASSRGQYSYEQYF. Here the CDR3 DNA reads TGTGCCAGCAGTCGGGGACAGTATTCCTACGAGCAGTACTTC.

The chain is built from TRBV5-1 and TRBJ1-6; D is ambiguous. CDR3 length: 12 amino acids. Germline CDR1 and CDR2: SGHRS and YFSETQ. V was shortened by 2 bases and J by 6 bases, with 3 bases between the two germline ends. In DNA, the CDR3 is TGCGCCAGCAGCTTAAGTAATTCACCCCTCCACTTT. It encodes CASSLSNSPLHF.

This clone is medium-sized in the sample. The chain links TRBV6-2 or TRBV6-3 to TRBJ2-7, with D possibly called TRBD1 or TRBD2 (6 bases each). With 6 bases removed from V and 5 bases from J, the gap between germline ends came to 14 bases. The CDR3 totals 13 residues. Germline CDR1 and CDR2: MNHEY and SVGEGT. The CDR3 loop reads CASRRGAVDEQYF. DNA of the CDR3: TGTGCCAGCAGAAGGGGGGCGGTGGACGAGCAGTACTTC.

The chain links TRBV10-2 to TRBJ2-7; possibly TRBD2 for D (5 bases). Germline V gives CDR1 WSHSY, CDR2 SAAADI. Trimming left V 4 bases short and J 6 bases short, with 19 bases between. The CDR3 extends over 15 amino acids. As DNA, the CDR3 is TGCGCCAGCAGTGGCGCCCTAGCTGGAGCCCCCGAGCAGTACTTC. Protein: CASSGALAGAPEQYF.

Concerning this clone: Sequence at one end of the junction differs from germline and may be a read error. The genes are TRBV24-1 and TRBJ1-4; D possibly corresponds to TRBD1 (6 bases). The CDR3 spans 14 residues. Germline CDR1 and CDR2: KGHDR and SFDVKD. The CDR3 DNA sequence: TGTGCCACCTCGACCGGGGCAGGGGATGAAAAACTGTTCTTT. Translating it yields CATSTGAGDEKLFF.

The chain is built from TRBV6-1 and TRBJ2-1; D not certain. The germline V and J ends were trimmed by 7 bases and 0 bases, with 4 bases remaining between them. The length of the CDR3 is 12 residues. Germline assignment: CDR1 MNHNS and CDR2 SASEGT. The CDR3 nucleotides are TGTGCCAGCATTAGCTCCTACAATGAGCAGTTCTTC. It specifies CASISSYNEQFF.

This clone counts as medium-sized. The gene calls are TRBV6-1 and TRBJ2-3; weak D call: TRBD2 (5 bases). This CDR3 comprises 16 residues. Trimming stripped 4 bases from V and 7 bases from J, with 21 bases between. In germline, CDR1 is MNHNS, CDR2 SASEGT. The CDR3 here is CASSVEVGPPQNTQYF. CDR3 bases: TGTGCCAGCAGTGTGGAGGTTGGGCCGCCACAAAATACGCAGTATTTT.

This clone is judged medium-sized. The rearrangement joins TRBV6-1 to TRBJ2-2; D is unclear. Germline CDR1 MNHNS, CDR2 SASEGT. V shed 4 bases and J shed 3 bases, with 12 bases lying between them. The CDR3 contains 15 residues. CDR3 nucleotides: TGTGCCAGCAGTGTAGTAGGGCTCGACACCGGGGAGCTGTTTTTT. Translating gives CASSVVGLDTGELFF.

The chain uses TRBV5-1 and TRBJ2-1, with 12 bases lining up with TRBD2. Germline CDR1 SGHRS, CDR2 YFSETQ. V trimming: 4 bases; J trimming: 11 bases; junction bases outside the gene matches: 10. The CDR3 consists of 15 residues. The CDR3 region has the DNA TGCGCCAGCAGCCCGGAGGTTGGACTAGCGGGGCAGCAGTTCTTC. Translated: CASSPEVGLAGQQFF.

This clone is medium-sized. J is TRBJ2-2 and V is TRBV4-2; the D is unclear. The CDR3 loop spans 15 amino acids. Germline loops: CDR1 LGHNA, CDR2 YNFKEQ. V lost 3 bases, J lost 2 bases, and 10 bases lay in between. Written as DNA, the CDR3 is TGTGCCAGCAGCCACAGTCAAGACAACACCGGGGAGCTGTTTTTT. It is translated as CASSHSQDNTGELFF.

This clone was detected many times. The V call is TRBV2, the J call TRBJ2-2; D assignment may be TRBD1 or TRBD2 (5 bases each). Germline CDR1 SNHLY, CDR2 FYNNEI. The CDR3 is made up of 15 amino acids. V was clipped by 0 bases and J by 6 bases, with 11 bases between them. CDR3 sequence reads: CASSEAWGCPGELFF. CDR3 DNA: TGTGCCAGCAGTGAAGCGTGGGGGTGCCCCGGGGAGCTGTTTTTT. Based on the CDR3 plus reference TRBV2 and TRBJ2-2, the full variable domain is EPEVTQTPSHQVTQMGQEVILRCVPISNHLYFYWYRQILGQKVEFLVSFYNNEISEKSEIFDDQFSVERPDGSNFTLKIRSTKLEDSAMYFCASSEAWGCPGELFFGEGSRLTVL.

This chain uses TRBV6-1 with TRBJ2-7; D possibly corresponds to TRBD2 (6 bases). The germline CDR1 and CDR2 sequences are MNHNS and SASEGT. With 5 bases removed from V and 12 bases from J, the gap between germline ends came to 32 bases. This CDR3 is 17 amino acids long. This CDR3 reads CASSLSSGTAARCGLYF. CDR3 DNA: TGTGCCAGCAGTCTCTCCTCCGGGACTGCCGCTAGATGCGGGCTGTACTTC.

The chain employs TRBV7-2 and TRBJ1-1; a weak D match, TRBD1 (5 bases). This CDR3 comprises 11 residues. The germline gives CDR1 SGHTA, CDR2 FQGNSA. V lost 5 bases and J 8 bases, leaving 9 bases between the germline ends. This CDR3 is CASSPDREAFF. The CDR3 DNA follows: TGTGCCAGCAGCCCAGACAGAGAAGCTTTCTTT.

Here the CDR3 reads CASSLPGTGELFF. In DNA form, the CDR3 reads TGTGCCAGCAGCTTACCGGGGACCGGGGAGCTGTTTTTT. V usage is TRBV7-3 and J usage is TRBJ2-2, with D tentatively TRBD2 (5 bases). Trimming stripped 2 bases from V and 5 bases from J, with 6 bases between. The CDR3 has 13 residues. The germline V gene has CDR1 SGHTA and CDR2 FQGTGA.

This clone was counted at least ten times. The rearrangement links TRBV5-1 to TRBJ2-5; 7 bases agree with TRBD1. The CDR3 has 13 amino acids. CDR1 and CDR2 from the germline V gene are SGHRS and YFSETQ. The V segment lost 7 bases and the J segment 5 bases; nucleotides outside the gene matches: 8. The CDR3 loop reads CASGTDLRETQYF. The CDR3, as DNA: TGCGCCAGCGGGACAGACCTCCGGGAGACCCAGTACTTC.

This clone is labeled as medium-sized (0.01 to 0.1%). J is TRBJ2-1 and V is TRBV20-1; TRBD2 matches at 10 bases. The length of the CDR3 is 15 residues. The V gene end was trimmed by 5 bases and the J gene end by 6 bases; junction bases not matched to a gene: 10. Per germline, CDR1 DFQATT and CDR2 SNEGSKA (reference sequence). The CDR3 protein is CSAPQLAGKGNEQFF. Written as DNA, the CDR3 is TGCAGTGCTCCTCAACTAGCGGGGAAGGGCAATGAGCAGTTCTTC.

This clone was seen at least ten times. This sequence joins TRBV13 and TRBJ2-5; D is unclear. The V and J ends lost 1 base and 2 bases respectively, with 8 bases between them. The length of the CDR3 is 14 residues. The germline gives CDR1 PRHDT, CDR2 FYEKMQ (reference sequence). The CDR3, as DNA: TGTGCCAGCAGCTTAGCTTCAGGACAAGAGACCCAGTACTTC. Its translation: CASSLASGQETQYF.

In this sample, this clone turned up many times. CDR3 residues: CAWSGQVMTNEKLFF. In DNA form, the CDR3 reads TGTGCCTGGAGTGGGCAGGTCATGACTAATGAAAAACTGTTTTTT. The chain combines TRBV30 with TRBJ1-4; D not resolved. The germline CDR1 and CDR2 sequences are GTSNPN and SVGIG (reference sequence). The CDR3 runs to 15 residues. Trimming took 1 base from V and 2 from J, leaving 11 bases between them.

This chain uses TRBV6-9 with TRBJ2-7; D is ambiguous. From germline, CDR1 is MNHGY and CDR2 SVAAGI. Trimming removed 2 bases from V and 3 bases from J, with 32 bases in between. The CDR3 totals 21 residues. The DNA of the CDR3 is TGTGCCAGCAGTTATCAATCGGGCACGGTGGCAGTTACTTACAACATCTACGAGCAGTACTTC. Translating it yields CASSYQSGTVAVTYNIYEQYF.

This clone showed up many times. The chain combines TRBV19 with TRBJ1-5, with D possibly being TRBD1 (6 bases). CDR3 length equals 17 residues. Trimming removed 0 bases from V and 7 bases from J, with 19 bases in between. Germline CDR1 and CDR2: LNHDA and SQIVND (reference sequence). The CDR3 coding sequence is TGTGCCAGTAGTATAGATCCTGCGGGGGCCCTGGGCCAGCCCCAGCATTTT. Protein sequence: CASSIDPAGALGQPQHF.

In its sample, this clone ranks as medium-sized (0.01 to 0.1%). The V and J genes are TRBV4-1 and TRBJ2-7; 10 nucleotides agree with TRBD2. With 3 bases clipped from V and 7 bases from J, the junction kept 12 bases outside the gene matches. Germline CDR1 is MGHRA and CDR2 is YSYEKL. This CDR3 is 16 amino acids long. This chain's CDR3 is CASSQGVSGGAGEQYF. The CDR3 DNA follows: TGCGCCAGCAGCCAGGGAGTGAGCGGGGGGGCTGGGGAGCAGTACTTC.

The chain uses TRBV7-8 and TRBJ2-7; 9 bases fit TRBD2. The junction had 14 bases not matched to a gene; V was cut back by 5 bases and J by 3 bases. There are 17 residues in the CDR3. Germline V gene lookup returns CDR1 SGHVS and CDR2 FQNEAQ. CDR3 region: CASSLVAASGTYYEQYF. In nucleotides, the CDR3 is TGTGCCAGCAGCCTTGTGGCGGCTAGCGGGACATACTACGAGCAGTACTTC.